Listed here are 30 T cell receptor beta chains from one sample, sequenced in a study of beta chain features in type 1 diabetes. Study-level results: Type 1 diabetes patients showed a moderate but significant shortening of TCRB CDR3s in all four CD4+ subsets.

Their specific antigens are unknown. The whole isolated RNA underwent reverse transcription, so sequencing captured expressed TCRB transcripts. The protocol was immunoSEQ multiplex PCR, while the TCRdb copy is restricted to in-frame clones and leaves out a portion. The table includes approximately 280,000 clones, 15% detected once. The specimen was naive CD4+ T cells from blood. These receptors all stem from a man younger than 30 with type 1 diabetes.

This clone has more than one count but fewer than ten. This chain joins TRBV7-2 and TRBJ2-5; TRBD1 agrees at 7 bases. Germline V gives CDR1 SGHTA, CDR2 FQGNSA. The V and J ends lost 0 bases and 1 base, in that order; junction bases with no gene match: 5. This CDR3 contains 16 residues. The CDR3 region has the DNA TGTGCCAGCAGCTTAGCGAGGGGGCCGGTCCAAGAGACCCAGTACTTC. Its protein product is CASSLARGPVQETQYF. The full variable domain, its missing parts supplied by reference TRBV7-2 and TRBJ2-5, is GAGVSQSPSNKVTEKGKDVELRCDPISGHTALYWYRQSLGQGLEFLIYFQGNSAPDKSGLPSDRFSAERTGGSVSTLTIQRTQQEDSAVYLCASSLARGPVQETQYFGPGTRLLVL.

The chain combines TRBV29-1 with TRBJ2-7, with TRBD2 matching over 10 bases. CDR1 is SQVTM, CDR2 ANQGSEA, per germline. This CDR3 has 14 amino acids. The junction had 7 bases not matched to a gene; V was cut back by 5 bases and J by 3 bases. Here the CDR3 DNA reads TGCAGCGTTAAAGGGAGACTAGCGGGCTACGAGCAGTACTTC. Translation: CSVKGRLAGYEQYF.

The rearrangement joins TRBV2 to TRBJ2-7; 9 bases map to TRBD1. The CDR3 runs to 15 residues. Losses at the gene ends were 8 bases for V and 7 bases for J; bases not matched to a gene: 15. Germline assignment: CDR1 SNHLY and CDR2 FYNNEI. CDR3 protein: CASAREGQGLGEQYF. The CDR3 nucleotides read TGTGCCAGCGCCAGGGAGGGACAGGGTTTGGGGGAGCAGTACTTC.

V and J are TRBV5-4 and TRBJ1-2; possible D gene TRBD1, 6 bases. Germline V gene lookup returns CDR1 SGHNT and CDR2 YYREEE (reference sequence). V was shortened by 2 bases and J by 9 bases, with 11 bases between the two germline ends. The CDR3 extends over 12 amino acids. Written as DNA, the CDR3 is TGTGCCAGCAGCTTTTGGGACATAAGCTACACCTTC. This sequence encodes CASSFWDISYTF.

This clone has more than one count but fewer than ten. V usage is TRBV5-1 and J usage is TRBJ2-7; D possibly corresponds to TRBD1 (6 bases). The length of the CDR3 is 13 residues. Trimming cost V 0 bases and J 5 bases, with 9 bases left between them. The V gene's germline CDR1 is SGHRS and CDR2 YFSETQ. CDR3 residues: CASSLEGGNEQYF. CDR3 sequence (DNA): TGCGCCAGCAGCTTGGAAGGGGGAAACGAGCAGTACTTC.

This clone was counted only a few times. The chain couples TRBV4-3 to TRBJ2-4; D is uncertain. Germline loops: CDR1 LGHNA, CDR2 YSLEER. V was cut by 0 bases and J by 5 bases, with 14 bases left in between. The CDR3 runs 16 residues. The CDR3 bases are TGCGCCAGCAGCCAAGAGCTCTCCGTGGAGCAAAACATTCAGTACTTC. It codes for CASSQELSVEQNIQYF.

This clone was counted only a few times. The J gene is TRBJ2-3, the V gene TRBV7-9; 12 bases fit TRBD2. The V gene's germline CDR1 is SEHNR and CDR2 FQNEAQ (reference sequence). The CDR3 has 15 residues. With 6 bases clipped from V and 4 bases from J, the junction kept 5 bases outside the gene matches. The CDR3 DNA reads TGTGCCAGCAGACGGGGACTAGCGGGCGCAGATACGCAGTATTTT. Amino acid sequence: CASRRGLAGADTQYF.

V usage is TRBV7-8 and J usage is TRBJ2-1, with a possible D match to TRBD2 (5 bases). The CDR3 extends over 17 amino acids. The germline V and J ends were trimmed by 5 bases and 0 bases, with 17 bases remaining between them. Germline CDR1 and CDR2: SGHVS and FQNEAQ. The CDR3 here is CASSDPRTGSSYNEQFF. CDR3 coding DNA: TGTGCCAGCAGCGACCCTAGGACTGGGAGCTCCTACAATGAGCAGTTCTTC.

The rearrangement joins TRBV6-5 to TRBJ2-7; the D gene is possibly TRBD2 (6 bases). Germline values: CDR1 MNHEY, CDR2 SVGAGI. This CDR3 comprises 14 residues. Between the trimmed V and J ends, which lost 2 bases and 7 bases, there was a span of 15 bases. The CDR3: CASSYGRDLGEQYF. CDR3 DNA: TGTGCCAGCAGTTACGGGCGGGACCTCGGTGAGCAGTACTTC.

This clone was recorded a few times. The chain employs TRBV15 and TRBJ1-2; 11 bases align to TRBD1. There are 14 residues in the CDR3. The V gene's germline CDR1 is LNHNV and CDR2 YYDKDF (reference sequence). V lost 7 bases to trimming and J lost 8 bases; unmatched junction nucleotides: 9. CDR3 sequence: CATNPDRGLGGYTF. The CDR3 DNA sequence: TGTGCCACCAACCCGGACAGGGGGCTAGGAGGCTACACCTTC. Complete variable domain (other parts from reference TRBV15 and TRBJ1-2): DAMVIQNPRYQVTQFGKPVTLSCSQTLNHNVMYWYQQKSSQAPKLLFHYYDKDFNNEADTPDNFQSRRPNTSFCFLDIRSPGLGDTAMYLCATNPDRGLGGYTFGSGTRLTVV.

The gene calls are TRBV19 and TRBJ2-1; tentatively, D is TRBD2 (6 bases). With 3 bases removed from V and 6 bases from J, the gap between germline ends came to 18 bases. CDR1 is LNHDA, CDR2 SQIVND, per germline (reference sequence). CDR3 length equals 16 residues. For the CDR3, the DNA is TGTGCCAGTAGTATTCGGGCTGGCCTAGCGCGCAATGAGCAGTTCTTC. This sequence encodes CASSIRAGLARNEQFF.

CDR3 nucleotides: TGTGCCAGCAGTGAAGCGGGGCGGGGGGGCTCCTACAATGAGCAGTTCTTC. Its protein product is CASSEAGRGGSYNEQFF. This chain joins TRBV2 and TRBJ2-1; 9 nucleotides match TRBD2. The CDR3 sequence is 17 residues long. Germline lookup yields CDR1 SNHLY and CDR2 FYNNEI. J was trimmed by 0 bases and V by 0 bases; bases with no gene match: 3.

V is TRBV4-1 and J is TRBJ2-5, with 7 bases fitting TRBD2. Germline V gene lookup returns CDR1 MGHRA and CDR2 YSYEKL. The CDR3 consists of 16 residues. V lost 1 base to trimming and J lost 5 bases; unmatched junction nucleotides: 10. In nucleotides, the CDR3 is TGCGCCAGCAGCCAAGGAACTCCGGGGGGACGGGAGACCCAGTACTTC. It yields the protein CASSQGTPGGRETQYF.

J is TRBJ2-1 and V is TRBV6-5, with D uncertain. Per germline, CDR1 MNHEY and CDR2 SVGAGI. V was pared by 0 bases and J by 8 bases, with 14 bases between. This CDR3 has 15 amino acids. CDR3 DNA sequence: TGTGCCAGCAGTTACTCTTTTAGTGGTGTTGATGAGCAGTTCTTC. This encodes CASSYSFSGVDEQFF.

The gene calls are TRBV7-2 and TRBJ2-7; D is unresolved. V lost 2 bases and J lost 2, with 13 bases in between. This CDR3 region has 15 residues. Germline V CDR1 and CDR2: SGHTA, FQGNSA. CDR3 coding DNA: TGTGCCAGCAGCTTAAGTCCCGGTAAAGCCTACGAGCAGTACTTC. Amino acids: CASSLSPGKAYEQYF.

The chain joins TRBV4-2 to TRBJ2-7; D not certain. CDR1 is LGHNA, CDR2 YNFKEQ, per germline. This CDR3 has 14 residues. Deletions cut 0 bases from V and 2 bases from J, with 8 bases between. DNA for the CDR3: TGTGCCAGCAGCCAAGATACCGGTACCTACGAGCAGTACTTC. This encodes CASSQDTGTYEQYF.

This clone showed up just a few times. This chain uses TRBV5-5 with TRBJ2-5, with 7 positions matching TRBD1. Trimming at V came to 0 bases and at J to 1 base, leaving 0 bases not matched to a gene. Germline V gives CDR1 SGHKS, CDR2 YYEKEE (reference sequence). This CDR3 is 14 amino acids long. The CDR3 DNA reads TGTGCCAGCAGCTTGGGGGACAGCCAAGAGACCCAGTACTTC. It codes for CASSLGDSQETQYF.

This clone turned up a few times. The chain carries TRBV5-1 and TRBJ2-7; the D is unclear. The CDR3 extends over 11 amino acids. The V gene's germline CDR1 is SGHRS and CDR2 YFSETQ. V lost 5 bases to trimming and J lost 5 bases, with 8 bases between them. The CDR3 region has the DNA TGCGCCAGCAGACAGAATCACGAGCAGTACTTC. Its protein is CASRQNHEQYF.

The gene calls are TRBV11-2 and TRBJ2-3; maybe TRBD2 (6 bases). Trimming shortened V by 6 bases and J by 6 bases, and 13 bases separated the two germline ends. From germline, CDR1 is SGHAT and CDR2 FQNNGV. This CDR3 contains 13 residues. The CDR3 sequence: CASREVGGDTQYF. The CDR3 bases are TGTGCCAGCAGGGAGGTTGGGGGGGATACGCAGTATTTT. Drawing the rest from reference TRBV11-2 and TRBJ2-3, the complete variable domain is EAGVAQSPRYKIIEKRQSVAFWCNPISGHATLYWYQQILGQGPKLLIQFQNNGVVDDSQLPKDRFSAERLKGVDSTLKIQPAKLEDSAVYLCASREVGGDTQYFGPGTRLTVL.

This clone has a handful of counts. The chain uses TRBV7-9 and TRBJ2-5; D is perhaps TRBD1 (6 bases). V dropped 5 bases and J dropped 5 bases, with 15 bases sitting between them. CDR1 and CDR2 from the germline V gene are SEHNR and FQNEAQ (reference sequence). CDR3 length: 14 residues. The CDR3 reads CASSPRGLRETQYF. For the CDR3, the DNA is TGTGCCAGCAGCCCCAGGGGCTTACGGGAGACCCAGTACTTC.

The table lists this clone with a few counts. The chain couples TRBV19 to TRBJ2-1; TRBD1 aligns across 8 bases. The CDR3 consists of 13 residues. Germline trimming cut 6 bases from V and 10 bases from J; bases unmatched to any gene: 8. CDR1 is LNHDA and CDR2 is SQIVND in the germline V gene (reference sequence). In nucleotides, the CDR3 is TGTGCCAGTAGCCGGACAGGGCTAGGGGAGCAGTTCTTC. Translating it yields CASSRTGLGEQFF.

This clone was counted only a few times. The V call is TRBV19, the J call TRBJ2-1, with 11 bases lining up with TRBD1. In germline, CDR1 is LNHDA, CDR2 SQIVND (reference sequence). Trimming at V came to 2 bases and at J to 3 bases, leaving 3 bases not matched to a gene. The CDR3 is 16 amino acids. CDR3 in DNA: TGTGCCAGTAGTATACCCGGGACAGGGGGCTACAATGAGCAGTTCTTC. As protein: CASSIPGTGGYNEQFF.

This clone has only a few counts. This chain links TRBV18 with TRBJ2-6; TRBD2 matches 10 bases. CDR1 and CDR2 (germline): KGHSH, LQKENI. V trimming: 4 bases; J trimming: 0 bases; junction bases outside the gene matches: 12. The CDR3 consists of 20 residues. CDR3 residues: CASSQRLAGLSSSGANVLTF. The CDR3 region has the DNA TGTGCCAGCTCACAGCGACTAGCGGGCCTGTCGTCCTCTGGGGCCAACGTCCTGACTTTC.

The rearrangement links TRBV5-1 to TRBJ1-1; 7 nucleotides line up with TRBD1. The germline gives CDR1 SGHRS, CDR2 YFSETQ. This CDR3 is built from 14 residues. V was clipped by 0 bases and J by 4 bases; unmatched bases: 3. CDR3 sequence reads: CASSLGPGGTEAFF. In nucleotides, the CDR3 is TGCGCCAGCAGCTTGGGTCCAGGGGGCACTGAAGCTTTCTTT.

V gene TRBV30 combines with J gene TRBJ2-1; weak D call: TRBD2 (6 bases). The ends were cut back, 3 bases at V and 4 bases at J, with 22 bases in the middle. Germline CDR1 GTSNPN, CDR2 SVGIG (reference sequence). The CDR3 covers 17 residues. This CDR3 reads CAWSASTGTAGYNEQFF. CDR3 sequence (DNA): TGTGCCTGGAGCGCCTCGACCGGGACTGCTGGATACAATGAGCAGTTCTTC. Complete variable domain (other parts from reference TRBV30 and TRBJ2-1): SQTIHQWPATLVQPVGSPLSLECTVEGTSNPNLYWYRQAAGRGLQLLFYSVGIGQISSEVPQNLSASRPQDRQFILSSKKLLLSDSGFYLCAWSASTGTAGYNEQFFGPGTRLTVL.

The table lists this clone with a few counts. CDR3 sequence reads: CSVEDQQGFEQYF. The DNA of the CDR3 is TGCAGCGTTGAAGATCAACAGGGCTTCGAGCAGTACTTC. The rearrangement uses TRBV29-1 and TRBJ2-7, with D maybe TRBD1 (6 bases). The CDR3 length is 13 residues. Germline V gene data show CDR1 as SQVTM and CDR2 as ANQGSEA. The V gene lost 0 bases and the J gene lost 6 bases, with 12 bases spanning the gap.

There are a few counts of this clone. The V call is TRBV9, the J call TRBJ2-1; the match to TRBD1 covers 7 bases. Germline loops: CDR1 SGDLS, CDR2 YYNGEE. With 3 bases clipped from V and 6 bases from J, the junction kept 6 bases outside the gene matches. This CDR3 comprises 14 residues. The CDR3 DNA sequence: TGTGCCAGCAGCGCCATGACAGGGATCAATGAGCAGTTCTTC. It codes for CASSAMTGINEQFF.

This sequence joins TRBV7-2 and TRBJ2-7, with D perhaps TRBD1 (6 bases). The CDR3 covers 14 residues. V was shortened by 3 bases and J by 2 bases, with 11 bases between the two germline ends. Germline V lookup: CDR1 SGHTA, CDR2 FQGNSA. The CDR3 DNA reads as TGTGCCAGCAGCTTGCAAGGGGGTCCCTACGAGCAGTACTTC. Residues: CASSLQGGPYEQYF.

V gene TRBV19 combines with J gene TRBJ2-7, with TRBD2 identical over 9 bases. CDR1 and CDR2 (germline): LNHDA, SQIVND (reference sequence). The V and J ends lost 6 bases and 0 bases, in that order; junction bases with no gene match: 6. The CDR3 runs 15 residues. CDR3 sequence (DNA): TGTGCCAGTAGCAGACTAGCGGTTGACTCCTACGAGCAGTACTTC. Amino acids: CASSRLAVDSYEQYF.

This clone was recorded a few times. The rearrangement joins TRBV7-9 to TRBJ2-3; D remains unclear. V was pared by 3 bases and J by 0 bases, with 10 bases between. The germline V gene has CDR1 SEHNR and CDR2 FQNEAQ (reference sequence). CDR3 length equals 15 residues. The DNA of the CDR3 is TGTGCCAGCAGCTTCATGGGCGAGAGCACAGATACGCAGTATTTT. This translates into CASSFMGESTDTQYF. Complete variable domain (other parts from reference TRBV7-9 and TRBJ2-3): DTGVSQNPRHKITKRGQNVTFRCDPISEHNRLYWYRQTLGQGPEFLTYFQNEAQLEKSRLLSDRFSAERPKGSFSTLEIQRTEQGDSAMYLCASSFMGESTDTQYFGPGTRLTVL.